The 5 T cell receptor beta chains below were found in one sample sequenced in a study of blood T cell repertoires in COVID-19. The table came from immunoSEQ multiplex PCR; TCRdb's copy has only in-frame clones and leaves some out. The sample yields about 250,000 clones, about four fifths seen once. Material: PBMCs or T cells enriched from blood (not recorded which). These receptors originate from a man aged 35-49 years who had been exposed to COVID-19.

The genes are TRBV9 and TRBJ2-7; the D gene is possibly TRBD2 (6 bases). Germline assignment: CDR1 SGDLS and CDR2 YYNGEE. The CDR3 runs to 16 residues. V was pared by 0 bases and J by 3 bases, with 16 bases between. The CDR3 DNA sequence: TGTGCCAGCAGCGTAGGGGGACTTAATCGTAACTACGAGCAGTACTTC. This encodes CASSVGGLNRNYEQYF.

The J gene is TRBJ2-5, the V gene TRBV29-1, with D possibly matching TRBD2 (7 bases). From germline, CDR1 is SQVTM and CDR2 ANQGSEA. The V end lost 5 bases, the J end lost 1 base, and 11 bases lay between the germline ends. The CDR3 has 13 residues. The CDR3 bases are TGCAGCGTTCGGGGAGGGGGCCAAGAGACCCAGTACTTC. Translating gives CSVRGGGQETQYF. The whole variable domain, filled in from reference TRBV29-1 and TRBJ2-5, reads SAVISQKPSRDICQRGTSLTIQCQVDSQVTMMFWYRQQPGQSLTLIATANQGSEATYESGFVIDKFPISRPNLTFSTLTVSNMSPEDSSIYLCSVRGGGQETQYFGPGTRLLVL.

This clone came up a few times. The V and J genes are TRBV5-1 and TRBJ2-1; 10 bases align to TRBD1. V trimming: 3 bases; J trimming: 5 bases; junction bases outside the gene matches: 5. The CDR3 loop spans 15 amino acids. Germline CDR1 SGHRS, CDR2 YFSETQ. The DNA for the CDR3 is TGCGCCAGCAGCTCGGGACAGGGGTCCAACAATGAGCAGTTCTTC. Its protein is CASSSGQGSNNEQFF.

The chain joins TRBV5-1 to TRBJ2-2, with 11 bases aligning to TRBD2. Germline assignment: CDR1 SGHRS and CDR2 YFSETQ. The V and J ends lost 5 bases and 5 bases, in that order; junction bases with no gene match: 8. CDR3 length equals 16 residues. The CDR3 loop reads CASSLTSGMGTGELFF. The CDR3 DNA follows: TGCGCCAGCAGTTTGACTAGCGGGATGGGAACCGGGGAGCTGTTTTTT.

The V and J genes are TRBV9 and TRBJ2-3, with TRBD2 as a possible D gene (6 bases). The V end lost 2 bases, the J end lost 0 bases, and 10 bases lay between the germline ends. From germline, CDR1 is SGDLS and CDR2 YYNGEE. The CDR3 totals 15 residues. Written as DNA, the CDR3 is TGTGCCAGCAGCGTGGGCGGGGTTAGCACAGATACGCAGTATTTT. Translated, it gives CASSVGGVSTDTQYF.